A selection of T cell receptor beta chains follows, all from one sample in a study of OX40 agonist ivuxolimab in advanced cancers. TCRdb's table, derived via immunoSEQ multiplex PCR, lists solely in-frame clones and lacks some. The profile shows some 44,000 clones, 85% to 90% of them singletons. Sequencing used CD4+ or CD8+ T cells sorted from blood, obtained in a trial of the OX40 agonist ivuxolimab. The receptor source for this set is an adult with an advanced solid tumor such as melanoma, head and neck, liver or kidney cancer. CDR3s include the opening cysteine and the closing phenylalanine or tryptophan. The D gene is left open where the match is weak.

cdr3_length | d_call | j_call | v_call | cdr3_aa
14 | TRBD1 | TRBJ1-5 | TRBV6-6 | CASSYGGQNQPQHF
13 | - | TRBJ2-1 | TRBV2 | CASWDIPYNEQFF
13 | - | TRBJ1-6 | TRBV29-1 | CSVRAVENSPLHF
15 | - | TRBJ1-1 | TRBV5-5 | CASSLIRDQATEAFF
14 | TRBD1 | TRBJ2-2 | TRBV7-9 | CASSFGTDTGELFF
16 | TRBD2 | TRBJ2-3 | TRBV6-4 | CASSEGLGGGIDTQYF
14 | - | TRBJ1-1 | TRBV2 | CASSQLDRDTEAFF
13 | - | TRBJ2-5 | TRBV6-5 | CASLLAVGETQYF
15 | TRBD2 | TRBJ2-5 | TRBV7-2 | CASSLAQGLGETQYF
14 | TRBD1 | TRBJ2-7 | TRBV11-2 | CASSQDRVSYEQYF
14 | - | TRBJ1-2 | TRBV30 | CAFSRNEVNYGYTF
13 | - | TRBJ1-1 | TRBV7-2 | CASSLTEGTEAFF
14 | TRBD2 | TRBJ2-1 | TRBV6-1 | CASRSSGAYNEQFF
19 | TRBD2 | TRBJ2-3 | TRBV15 | CATSRVNPSGGASTDTQYF
15 | - | TRBJ1-1 | TRBV9 | CASSVGPGLNTEAFF
18 | - | TRBJ2-7 | TRBV7-9 | CASSFRQANRLGFYEQYF
13 | - | TRBJ2-2 | TRBV6-6 | CASSSRAPGELFF
15 | TRBD2 | TRBJ2-1 | TRBV10-2 | CASSEISGNGNEQFF
16 | TRBD2 | TRBJ2-1 | TRBV6-5 | CASSYYQTSGYNEQFF
15 | - | TRBJ2-1 | TRBV19 | CASSIVLERGNEQFF
14 | - | TRBJ1-2 | TRBV7-2 | CASSLGWTSGGYTF
14 | - | TRBJ1-1 | TRBV5-1 | CASSLLDSNTEAFF
14 | - | TRBJ1-1 | TRBV11-2 | CASSLVRGWGEAFF
13 | TRBD2 | TRBJ2-5 | TRBV11-2 | CASSLAVQETQYF
14 | - | - | TRBV5-1 | CASSSGPSAYEQYF
17 | TRBD1 | TRBJ2-5 | TRBV7-9 | CASSLPGQGTRGETQYF
15 | - | TRBJ1-2 | TRBV14 | CASSQVAGTNYGYTF
15 | TRBD2 | TRBJ2-1 | TRBV30 | CAWSPPWLAGPEQFF
11 | - | TRBJ1-1 | TRBV6-1 | CASSWGTEAFF
15 | TRBD2 | TRBJ2-1 | TRBV5-1 | CASSPGLAGRNEQFF
18 | TRBD2 | TRBJ2-6 | TRBV6-1 | CASSEWGLADSGANVLTF
12 | - | TRBJ2-3 | TRBV6-5 | CASIGFTDTQYF
13 | - | TRBJ1-5 | TRBV27 | CASSLDRYQPQHF